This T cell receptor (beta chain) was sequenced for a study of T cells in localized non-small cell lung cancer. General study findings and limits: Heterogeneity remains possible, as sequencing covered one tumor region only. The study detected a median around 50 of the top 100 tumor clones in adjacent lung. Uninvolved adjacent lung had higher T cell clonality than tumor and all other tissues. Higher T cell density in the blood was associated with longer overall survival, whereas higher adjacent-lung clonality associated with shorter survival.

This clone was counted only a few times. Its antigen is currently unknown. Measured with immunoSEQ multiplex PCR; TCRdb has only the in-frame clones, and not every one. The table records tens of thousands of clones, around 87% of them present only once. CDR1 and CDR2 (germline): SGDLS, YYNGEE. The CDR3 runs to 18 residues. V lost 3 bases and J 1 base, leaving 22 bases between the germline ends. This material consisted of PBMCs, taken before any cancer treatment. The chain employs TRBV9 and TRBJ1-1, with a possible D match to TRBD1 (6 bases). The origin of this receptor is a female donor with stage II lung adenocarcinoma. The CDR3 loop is CASSDPLSQGRKNTEAFF. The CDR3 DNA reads TGTGCCAGCAGCGACCCTCTGTCACAGGGACGTAAGAACACTGAAGCTTTCTTT.